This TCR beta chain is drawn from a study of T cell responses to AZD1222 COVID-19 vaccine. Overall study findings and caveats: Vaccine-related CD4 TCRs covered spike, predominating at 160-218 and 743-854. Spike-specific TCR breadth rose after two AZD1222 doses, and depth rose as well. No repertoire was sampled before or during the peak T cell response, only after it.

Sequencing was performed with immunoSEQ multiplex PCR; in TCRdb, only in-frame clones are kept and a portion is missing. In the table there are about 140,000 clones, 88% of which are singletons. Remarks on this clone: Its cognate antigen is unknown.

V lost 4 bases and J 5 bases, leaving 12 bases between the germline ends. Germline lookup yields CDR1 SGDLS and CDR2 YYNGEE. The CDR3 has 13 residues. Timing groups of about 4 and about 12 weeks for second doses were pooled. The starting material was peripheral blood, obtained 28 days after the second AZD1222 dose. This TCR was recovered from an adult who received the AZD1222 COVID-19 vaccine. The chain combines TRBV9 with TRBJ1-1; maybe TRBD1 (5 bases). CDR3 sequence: CASSQAGGTEAFF. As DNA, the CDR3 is TGTGCCAGCAGCCAAGCGGGGGGAACTGAAGCTTTCTTT. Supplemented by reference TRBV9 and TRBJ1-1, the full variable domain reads DSGVTQTPKHLITATGQRVTLRCSPRSGDLSVYWYQQSLDQGLQFLIQYYNGEERAKGNILERFSAQQFPDLHSELNLSSLELGDSALYFCASSQAGGTEAFFGQGTRLTVV.